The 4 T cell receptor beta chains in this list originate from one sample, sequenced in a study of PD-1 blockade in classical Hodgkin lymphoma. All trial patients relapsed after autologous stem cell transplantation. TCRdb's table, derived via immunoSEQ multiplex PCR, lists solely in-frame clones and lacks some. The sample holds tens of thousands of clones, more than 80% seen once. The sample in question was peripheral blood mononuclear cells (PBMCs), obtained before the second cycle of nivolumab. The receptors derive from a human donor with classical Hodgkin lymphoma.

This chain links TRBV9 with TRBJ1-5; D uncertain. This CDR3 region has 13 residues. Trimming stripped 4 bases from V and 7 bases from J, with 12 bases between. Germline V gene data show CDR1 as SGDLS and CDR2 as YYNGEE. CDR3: CASSLSAEQPQHF. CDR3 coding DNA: TGTGCCAGCAGCCTCAGTGCCGAGCAGCCCCAGCATTTT.

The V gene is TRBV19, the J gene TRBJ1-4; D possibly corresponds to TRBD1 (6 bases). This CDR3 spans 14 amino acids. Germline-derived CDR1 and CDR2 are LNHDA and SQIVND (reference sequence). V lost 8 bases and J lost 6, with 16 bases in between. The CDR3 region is CASRMDSAYEKLFF. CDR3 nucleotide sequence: TGTGCCAGTCGGATGGACAGTGCGTATGAAAAACTGTTTTTT.

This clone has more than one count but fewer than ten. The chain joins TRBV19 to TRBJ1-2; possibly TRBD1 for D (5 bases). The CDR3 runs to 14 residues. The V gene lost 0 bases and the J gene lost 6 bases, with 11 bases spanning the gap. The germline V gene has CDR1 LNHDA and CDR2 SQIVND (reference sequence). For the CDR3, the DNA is TGTGCCAGTAGTATAGATGTCAGGGTGGATGGCTACACCTTC. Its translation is CASSIDVRVDGYTF.

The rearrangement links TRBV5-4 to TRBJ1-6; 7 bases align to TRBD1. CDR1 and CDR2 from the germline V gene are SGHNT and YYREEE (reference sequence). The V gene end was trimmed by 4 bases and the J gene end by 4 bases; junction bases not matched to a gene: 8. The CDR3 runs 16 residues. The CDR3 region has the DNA TGTGCCAGCAGCGCGGGACAGCAAAGTTATAATTCACCCCTCCACTTT. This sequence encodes CASSAGQQSYNSPLHF.